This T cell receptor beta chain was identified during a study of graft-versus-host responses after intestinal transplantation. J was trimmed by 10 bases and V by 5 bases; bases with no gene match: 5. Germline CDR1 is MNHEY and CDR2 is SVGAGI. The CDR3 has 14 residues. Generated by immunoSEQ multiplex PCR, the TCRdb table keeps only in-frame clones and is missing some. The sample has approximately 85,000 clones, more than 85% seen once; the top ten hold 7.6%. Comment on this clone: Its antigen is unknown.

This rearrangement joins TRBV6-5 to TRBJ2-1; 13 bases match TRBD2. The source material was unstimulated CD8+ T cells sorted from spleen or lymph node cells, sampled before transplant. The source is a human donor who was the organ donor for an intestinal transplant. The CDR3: CASSLGLAGVEQFF. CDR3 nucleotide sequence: TGTGCCAGCAGTCTTGGACTAGCGGGAGTCGAGCAGTTCTTC.